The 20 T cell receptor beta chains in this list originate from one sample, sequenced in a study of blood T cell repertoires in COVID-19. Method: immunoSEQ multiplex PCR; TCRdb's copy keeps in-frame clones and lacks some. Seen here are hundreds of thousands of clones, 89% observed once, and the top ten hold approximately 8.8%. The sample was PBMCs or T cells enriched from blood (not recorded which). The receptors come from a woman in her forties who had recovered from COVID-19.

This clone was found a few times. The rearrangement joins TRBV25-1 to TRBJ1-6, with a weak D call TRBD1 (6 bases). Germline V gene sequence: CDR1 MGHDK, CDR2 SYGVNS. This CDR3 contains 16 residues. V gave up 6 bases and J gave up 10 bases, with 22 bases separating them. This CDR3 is CASSHVGGDRGSPLHF. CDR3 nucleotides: TGTGCCAGCAGCCATGTAGGGGGTGACCGGGGATCACCCCTCCACTTT.

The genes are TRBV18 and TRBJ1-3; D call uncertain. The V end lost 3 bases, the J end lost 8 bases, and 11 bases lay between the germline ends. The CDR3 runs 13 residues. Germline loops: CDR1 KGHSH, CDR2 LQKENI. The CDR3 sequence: CASSPQSRDTIYF. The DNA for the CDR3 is TGTGCCAGCTCACCCCAGAGCCGGGACACCATATATTTT.

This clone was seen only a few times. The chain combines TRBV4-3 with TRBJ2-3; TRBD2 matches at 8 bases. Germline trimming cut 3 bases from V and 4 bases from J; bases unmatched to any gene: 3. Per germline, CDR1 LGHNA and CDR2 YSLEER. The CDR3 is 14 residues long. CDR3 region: CASSQGLVPDTQYF. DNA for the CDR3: TGCGCCAGCAGCCAGGGACTAGTTCCAGATACGCAGTATTTT.

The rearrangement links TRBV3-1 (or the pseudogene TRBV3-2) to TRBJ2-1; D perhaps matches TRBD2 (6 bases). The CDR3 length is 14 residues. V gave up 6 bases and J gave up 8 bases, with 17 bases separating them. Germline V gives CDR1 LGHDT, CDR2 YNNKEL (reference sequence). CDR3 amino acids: CASRNSGVSYEQFF. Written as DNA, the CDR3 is TGTGCCAGCAGGAATAGCGGCGTGTCCTATGAGCAGTTCTTC.

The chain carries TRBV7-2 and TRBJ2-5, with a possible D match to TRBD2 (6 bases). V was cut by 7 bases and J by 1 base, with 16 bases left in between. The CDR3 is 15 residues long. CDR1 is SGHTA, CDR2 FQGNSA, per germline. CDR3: CASTLVATSQETQYF. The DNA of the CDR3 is TGTGCCAGCACCCTAGTGGCGACTAGCCAAGAGACCCAGTACTTC.

The CDR3 bases are TGTGCCAGCAGCCCCGGACTAGCGGGGGGCCAGGATACGCAGTATTTT. As protein: CASSPGLAGGQDTQYF. The chain employs TRBV3-1 (or the pseudogene TRBV3-2) and TRBJ2-3; TRBD2 agrees at 14 bases. CDR1 and CDR2 from the germline V gene are LGHDT and YNNKEL (reference sequence). CDR3 size: 16 residues. Unmatched junction bases numbered 6, after V lost 4 bases and J lost 6 bases.

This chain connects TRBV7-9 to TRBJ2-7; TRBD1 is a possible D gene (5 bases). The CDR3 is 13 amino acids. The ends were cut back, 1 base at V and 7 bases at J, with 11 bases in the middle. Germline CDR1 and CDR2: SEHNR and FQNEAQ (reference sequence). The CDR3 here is CASSLVGREEQYF. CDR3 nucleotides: TGTGCCAGCAGCTTAGTGGGGCGAGAGGAGCAGTACTTC.

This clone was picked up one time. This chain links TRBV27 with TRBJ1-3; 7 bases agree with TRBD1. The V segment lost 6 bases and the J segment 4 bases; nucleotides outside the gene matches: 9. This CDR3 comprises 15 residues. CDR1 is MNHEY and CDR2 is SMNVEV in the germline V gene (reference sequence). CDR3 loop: CASRETGARGNTIYF. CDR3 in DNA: TGTGCCAGCAGGGAAACAGGGGCCAGAGGAAACACCATATATTTT.

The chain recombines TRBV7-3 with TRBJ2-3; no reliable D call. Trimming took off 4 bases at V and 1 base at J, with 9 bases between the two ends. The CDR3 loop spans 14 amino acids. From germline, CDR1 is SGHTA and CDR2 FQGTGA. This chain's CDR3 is CASSYSPGTDTQYF. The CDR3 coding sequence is TGTGCCAGCAGCTACTCCCCCGGCACAGATACGCAGTATTTT.

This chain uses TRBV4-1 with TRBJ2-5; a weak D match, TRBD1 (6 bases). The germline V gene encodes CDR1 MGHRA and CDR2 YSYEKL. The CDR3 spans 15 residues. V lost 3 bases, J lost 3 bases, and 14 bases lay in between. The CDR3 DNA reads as TGCGCCAGCAGCCAGTTCGGACAGACAAAAGAGACCCAGTACTTC. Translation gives CASSQFGQTKETQYF.

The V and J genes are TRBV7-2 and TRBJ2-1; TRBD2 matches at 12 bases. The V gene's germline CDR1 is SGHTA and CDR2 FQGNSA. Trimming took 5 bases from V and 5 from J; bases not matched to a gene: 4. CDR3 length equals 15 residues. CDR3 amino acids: CASSPTSGGHNEQFF. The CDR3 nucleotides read TGTGCCAGCAGCCCGACTAGCGGGGGTCACAATGAGCAGTTCTTC. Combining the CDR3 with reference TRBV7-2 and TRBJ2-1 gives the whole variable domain GAGVSQSPSNKVTEKGKDVELRCDPISGHTALYWYRQSLGQGLEFLIYFQGNSAPDKSGLPSDRFSAERTGGSVSTLTIQRTQQEDSAVYLCASSPTSGGHNEQFFGPGTRLTVL.

The CDR3 DNA follows: TGTGCCAGCAGTCAACGGGGACTAGCGGGAGCTGAGCAGTTCTTC. It specifies CASSQRGLAGAEQFF. The chain is built from TRBV27 and TRBJ2-1; 14 nucleotides match TRBD2. Germline trimming cut 5 bases from V and 9 bases from J; bases unmatched to any gene: 6. The V gene's germline CDR1 is MNHEY and CDR2 SMNVEV (reference sequence). The CDR3 covers 15 residues.

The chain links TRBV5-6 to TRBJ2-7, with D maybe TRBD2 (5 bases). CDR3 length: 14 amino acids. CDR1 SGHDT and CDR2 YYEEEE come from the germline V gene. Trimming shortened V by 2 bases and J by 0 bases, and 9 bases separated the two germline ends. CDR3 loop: CASSFGVDSYEQYF. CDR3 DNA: TGTGCCAGCAGCTTCGGGGTGGACTCCTACGAGCAGTACTTC.

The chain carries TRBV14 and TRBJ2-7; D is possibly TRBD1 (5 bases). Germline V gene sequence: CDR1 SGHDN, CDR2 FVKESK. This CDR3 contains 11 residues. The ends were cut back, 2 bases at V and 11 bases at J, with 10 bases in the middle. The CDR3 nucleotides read TGTGCCAGCAGCCAAAGGGCAGGGAAGTACTTC. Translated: CASSQRAGKYF. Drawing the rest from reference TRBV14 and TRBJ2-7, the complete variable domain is EAGVTQFPSHSVIEKGQTVTLRCDPISGHDNLYWYRRVMGKEIKFLLHFVKESKQDESGMPNNRFLAERTGGTYSTLKVQPAELEDSGVYFCASSQRAGKYFGPGTRLTVT.

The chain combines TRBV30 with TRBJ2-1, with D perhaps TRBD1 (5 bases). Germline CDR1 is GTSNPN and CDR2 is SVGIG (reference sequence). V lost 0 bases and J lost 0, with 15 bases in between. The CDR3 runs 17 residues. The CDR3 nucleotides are TGTGCCTGGAGTGTAGAGGCTTCGACAGTCTCCTACAATGAGCAGTTCTTC. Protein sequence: CAWSVEASTVSYNEQFF. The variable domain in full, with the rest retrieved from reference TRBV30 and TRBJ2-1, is SQTIHQWPATLVQPVGSPLSLECTVEGTSNPNLYWYRQAAGRGLQLLFYSVGIGQISSEVPQNLSASRPQDRQFILSSKKLLLSDSGFYLCAWSVEASTVSYNEQFFGPGTRLTVL.

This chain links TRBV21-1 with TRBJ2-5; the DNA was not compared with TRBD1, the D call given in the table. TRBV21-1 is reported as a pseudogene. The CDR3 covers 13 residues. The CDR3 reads CASSNDRRQTQYF. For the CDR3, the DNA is TGTGCCAGCAGCAACGACAGGCGGCAGACCCAGTACTTC.

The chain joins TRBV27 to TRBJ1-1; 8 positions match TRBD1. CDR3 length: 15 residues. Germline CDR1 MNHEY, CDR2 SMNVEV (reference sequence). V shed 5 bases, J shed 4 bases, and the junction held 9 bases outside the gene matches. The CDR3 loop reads CASSPLTGVLTEAFF. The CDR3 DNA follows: TGTGCCAGCAGTCCGCTGACAGGGGTCCTCACTGAAGCTTTCTTT.

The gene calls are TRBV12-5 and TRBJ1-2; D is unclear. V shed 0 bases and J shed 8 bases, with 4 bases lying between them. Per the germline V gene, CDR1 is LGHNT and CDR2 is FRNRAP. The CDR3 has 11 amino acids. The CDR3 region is CASGLVRGYTF. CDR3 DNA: TGTGCTAGTGGTTTGGTACGGGGCTACACCTTC.

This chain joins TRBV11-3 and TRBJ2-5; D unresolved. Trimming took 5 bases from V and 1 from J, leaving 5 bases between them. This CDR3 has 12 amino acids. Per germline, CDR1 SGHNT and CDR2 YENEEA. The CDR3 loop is CASSPGQETQYF. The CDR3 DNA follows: TGTGCCAGCAGCCCAGGCCAAGAGACCCAGTACTTC.

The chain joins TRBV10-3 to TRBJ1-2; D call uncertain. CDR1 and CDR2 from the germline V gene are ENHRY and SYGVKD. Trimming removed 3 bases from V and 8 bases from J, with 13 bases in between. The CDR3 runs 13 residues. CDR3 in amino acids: CAISDPGIRGYTF. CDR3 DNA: TGTGCCATCAGTGATCCCGGGATTAGAGGCTACACCTTC.